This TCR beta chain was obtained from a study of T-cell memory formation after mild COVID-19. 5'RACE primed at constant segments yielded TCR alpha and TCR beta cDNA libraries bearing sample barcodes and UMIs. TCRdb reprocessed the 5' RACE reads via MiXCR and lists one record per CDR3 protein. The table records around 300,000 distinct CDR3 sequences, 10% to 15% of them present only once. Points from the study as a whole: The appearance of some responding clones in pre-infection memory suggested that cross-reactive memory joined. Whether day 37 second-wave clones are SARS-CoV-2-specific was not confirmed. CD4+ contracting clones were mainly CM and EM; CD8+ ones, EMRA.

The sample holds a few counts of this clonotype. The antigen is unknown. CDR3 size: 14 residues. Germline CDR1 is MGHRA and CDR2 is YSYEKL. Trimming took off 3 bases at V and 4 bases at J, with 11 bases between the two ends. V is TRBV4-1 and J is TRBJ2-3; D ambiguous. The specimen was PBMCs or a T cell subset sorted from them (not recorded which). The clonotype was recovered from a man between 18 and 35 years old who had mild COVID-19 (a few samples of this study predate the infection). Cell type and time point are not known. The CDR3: CASSHPRVADTQYF. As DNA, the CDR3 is TGCGCCAGCAGCCATCCCCGCGTGGCAGATACGCAGTATTTT.